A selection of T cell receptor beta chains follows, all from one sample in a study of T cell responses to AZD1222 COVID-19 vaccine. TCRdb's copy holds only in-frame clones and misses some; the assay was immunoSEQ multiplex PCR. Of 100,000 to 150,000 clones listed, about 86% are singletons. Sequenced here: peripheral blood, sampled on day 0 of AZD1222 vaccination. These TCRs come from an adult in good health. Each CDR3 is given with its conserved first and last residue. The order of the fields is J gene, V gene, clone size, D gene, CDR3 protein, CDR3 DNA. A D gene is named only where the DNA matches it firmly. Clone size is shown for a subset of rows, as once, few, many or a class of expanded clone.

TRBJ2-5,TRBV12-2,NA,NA,CASRFVRGKETQYF,TGTGCAAGTCGCTTCGTCCGGGGGAAAGAGACCCAGTACTTC
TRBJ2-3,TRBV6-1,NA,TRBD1,CASREIRGQADTQYF,TGTGCCAGCAGAGAGATACGTGGACAGGCCGATACGCAGTATTTT
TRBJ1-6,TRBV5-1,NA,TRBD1,CASSGGTGSGSPLHF,TGCGCCAGCAGCGGCGGGACAGGGTCTGGTTCACCCCTCCACTTT
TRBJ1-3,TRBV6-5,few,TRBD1,CASSPRTGDGNTIYF,TGTGCCAGCAGTCCCAGGACAGGGGATGGAAACACCATATATTTT
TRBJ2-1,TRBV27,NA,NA,CASSLWGRGASATQFF,TGTGCCAGCAGTTTGTGGGGAAGAGGGGCTAGCGCAACGCAGTTCTTC
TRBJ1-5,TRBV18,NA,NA,CASSPGKDQPQHF,TGTGCCAGCTCTCCGGGGAAGGATCAGCCCCAGCATTTT
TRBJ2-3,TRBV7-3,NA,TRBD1,CASSLGQGTDTQYF,TGTGCCAGCAGCTTAGGACAGGGGACAGATACGCAGTATTTT
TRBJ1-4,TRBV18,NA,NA,CASSVRVDEKLFF,TGTGCCAGCTCAGTTCGGGTCGATGAAAAACTGTTTTTT
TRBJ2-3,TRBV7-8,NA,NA,CASSFHWEDTQYF,TGTGCCAGCAGCTTTCATTGGGAGGATACGCAGTATTTT
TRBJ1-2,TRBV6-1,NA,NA,CASSETGVRGYGYTF,TGTGCCAGCAGTGAAACGGGGGTTCGCGGCTATGGCTACACCTTC
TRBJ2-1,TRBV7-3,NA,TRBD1,CASSPGQGYNEQFF,TGTGCCAGCAGCCCGGGACAGGGCTACAATGAGCAGTTCTTC